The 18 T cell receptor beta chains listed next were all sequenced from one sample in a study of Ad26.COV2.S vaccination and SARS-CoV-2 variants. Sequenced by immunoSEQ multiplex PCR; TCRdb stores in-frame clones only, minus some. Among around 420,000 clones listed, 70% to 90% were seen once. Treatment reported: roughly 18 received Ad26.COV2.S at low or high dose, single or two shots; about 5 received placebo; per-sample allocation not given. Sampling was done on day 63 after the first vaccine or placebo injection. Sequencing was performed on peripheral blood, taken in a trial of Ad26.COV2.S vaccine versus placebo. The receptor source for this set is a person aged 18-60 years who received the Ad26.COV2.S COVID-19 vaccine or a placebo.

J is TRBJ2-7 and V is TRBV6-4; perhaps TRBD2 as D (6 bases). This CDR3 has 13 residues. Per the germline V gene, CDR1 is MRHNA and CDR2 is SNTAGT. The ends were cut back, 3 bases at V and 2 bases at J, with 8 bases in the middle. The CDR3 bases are TGTGCCAGCAGTGAGGGGAGGACCTACGAGCAGTACTTC. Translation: CASSEGRTYEQYF.

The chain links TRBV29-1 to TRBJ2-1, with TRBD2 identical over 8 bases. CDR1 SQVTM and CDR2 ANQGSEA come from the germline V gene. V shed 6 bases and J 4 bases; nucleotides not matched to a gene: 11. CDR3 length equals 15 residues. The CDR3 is CSVVGISGVYNEQFF. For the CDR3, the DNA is TGCAGCGTCGTAGGAATTAGCGGGGTGTACAATGAGCAGTTCTTC.

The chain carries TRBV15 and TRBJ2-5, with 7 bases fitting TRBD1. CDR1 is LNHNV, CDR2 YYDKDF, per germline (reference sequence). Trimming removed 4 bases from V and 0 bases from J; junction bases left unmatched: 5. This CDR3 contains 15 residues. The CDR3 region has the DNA TGTGCCACCAGCACGGGACAGCTGTACCAAGAGACCCAGTACTTC. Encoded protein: CATSTGQLYQETQYF.

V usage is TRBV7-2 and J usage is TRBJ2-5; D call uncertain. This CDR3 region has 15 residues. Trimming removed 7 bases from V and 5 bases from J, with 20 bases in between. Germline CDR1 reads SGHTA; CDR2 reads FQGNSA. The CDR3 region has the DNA TGTGCCAGCACCCCGCGGCCGCGGCCGCAGGAGACCCAGTACTTC. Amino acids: CASTPRPRPQETQYF.

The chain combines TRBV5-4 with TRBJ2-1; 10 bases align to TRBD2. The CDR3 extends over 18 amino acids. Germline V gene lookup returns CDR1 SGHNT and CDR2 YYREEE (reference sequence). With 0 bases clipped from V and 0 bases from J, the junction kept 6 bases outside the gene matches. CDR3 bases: TGTGCCAGCAGCTTGGAGCTAGCGGGGGATTTCTCCTACAATGAGCAGTTCTTC. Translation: CASSLELAGDFSYNEQFF. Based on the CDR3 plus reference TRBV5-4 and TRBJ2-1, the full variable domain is ETGVTQSPTHLIKTRGQQVTLRCSSQSGHNTVSWYQQALGQGPQFIFQYYREEENGRGNFPPRFSGLQFPNYSSELNVNALELDDSALYLCASSLELAGDFSYNEQFFGPGTRLTVL.

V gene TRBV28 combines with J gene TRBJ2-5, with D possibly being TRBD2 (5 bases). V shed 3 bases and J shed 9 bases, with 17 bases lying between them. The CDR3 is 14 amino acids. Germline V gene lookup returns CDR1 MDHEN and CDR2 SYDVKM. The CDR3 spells CASSFPGGRAPQYF. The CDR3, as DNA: TGTGCCAGCAGTTTTCCCGGAGGTCGGGCGCCCCAGTACTTC.

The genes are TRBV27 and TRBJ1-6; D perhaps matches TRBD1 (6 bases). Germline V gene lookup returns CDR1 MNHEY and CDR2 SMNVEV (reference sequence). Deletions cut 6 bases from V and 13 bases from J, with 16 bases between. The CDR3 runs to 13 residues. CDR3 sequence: CASSPGGARPLHF. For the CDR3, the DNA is TGTGCCAGCAGCCCCGGGGGGGCGCGGCCCCTCCACTTT.

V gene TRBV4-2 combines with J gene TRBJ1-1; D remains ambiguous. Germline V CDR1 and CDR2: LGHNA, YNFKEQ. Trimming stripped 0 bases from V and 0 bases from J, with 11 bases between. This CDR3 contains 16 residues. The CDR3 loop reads CASSQESNGMNTEAFF. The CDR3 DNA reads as TGTGCCAGCAGCCAAGAGAGTAACGGAATGAACACTGAAGCTTTCTTT.

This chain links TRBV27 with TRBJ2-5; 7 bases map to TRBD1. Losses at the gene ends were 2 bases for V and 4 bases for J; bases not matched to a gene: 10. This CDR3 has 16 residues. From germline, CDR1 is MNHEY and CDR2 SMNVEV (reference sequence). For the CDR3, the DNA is TGTGCCAGCAGTTTAGGAGGCAGGGGGTACCGAGAGACCCAGTACTTC. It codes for CASSLGGRGYRETQYF.

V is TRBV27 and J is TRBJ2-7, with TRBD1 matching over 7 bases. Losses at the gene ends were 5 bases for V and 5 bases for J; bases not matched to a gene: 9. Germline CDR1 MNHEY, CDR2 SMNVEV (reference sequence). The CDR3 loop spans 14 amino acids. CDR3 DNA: TGTGCCAGCAGTCCTAGACAGGGTTTCGACGAGCAGTACTTC. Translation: CASSPRQGFDEQYF.

The CDR3 DNA reads TGTGCCAGCAGCTTACCGGGGGTTTATGGCTACACCTTC. The encoded protein is CASSLPGVYGYTF. The rearrangement joins TRBV28 to TRBJ1-2; D is perhaps TRBD1 (5 bases). Germline V gene data show CDR1 as MDHEN and CDR2 as SYDVKM. The ends were cut back, 6 bases at V and 5 bases at J, with 13 bases in the middle. The CDR3 is 13 amino acids.

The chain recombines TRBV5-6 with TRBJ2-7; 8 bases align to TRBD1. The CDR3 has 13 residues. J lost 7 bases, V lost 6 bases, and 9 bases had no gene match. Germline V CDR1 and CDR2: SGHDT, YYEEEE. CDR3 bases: TGTGCCAGCAACCGCCTCAGGGGGCGGGAGCAGTACTTC. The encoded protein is CASNRLRGREQYF.

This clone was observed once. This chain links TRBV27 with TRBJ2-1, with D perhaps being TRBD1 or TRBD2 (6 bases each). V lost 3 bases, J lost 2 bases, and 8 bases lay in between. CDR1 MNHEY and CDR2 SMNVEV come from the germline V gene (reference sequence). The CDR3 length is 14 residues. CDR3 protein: CASSFGGPYNEQFF. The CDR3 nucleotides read TGTGCCAGCAGTTTCGGGGGCCCCTACAATGAGCAGTTCTTC.

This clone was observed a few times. DNA of the CDR3: TGTGCCAGCAGCCCGCTGGTCTCCTACGAGCAGTACTTC. Translated: CASSPLVSYEQYF. The genes are TRBV7-9 and TRBJ2-7; no clear D gene. V was shortened by 5 bases and J by 0 bases, with 8 bases between the two germline ends. The CDR3 is made up of 13 amino acids. Per the germline V gene, CDR1 is SEHNR and CDR2 is FQNEAQ (reference sequence).

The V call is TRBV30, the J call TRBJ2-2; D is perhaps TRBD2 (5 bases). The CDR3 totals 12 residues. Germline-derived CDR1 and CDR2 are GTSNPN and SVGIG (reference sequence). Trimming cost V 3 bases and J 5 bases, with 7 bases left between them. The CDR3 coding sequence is TGTGCCTGGAGCCGGGGAACCGGGGAGCTGTTTTTT. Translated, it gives CAWSRGTGELFF.

The CDR3 is CASSRTPPGPVRETQYF. CDR3 bases: TGCGCCAGCAGCCGCACCCCGCCGGGCCCCGTGAGGGAGACCCAGTACTTC. The rearrangement joins TRBV4-1 to TRBJ2-5; D gene unclear. The CDR3 sequence is 17 residues long. CDR1 is MGHRA and CDR2 is YSYEKL in the germline V gene. V gave up 4 bases and J gave up 5 bases, with 23 bases separating them.

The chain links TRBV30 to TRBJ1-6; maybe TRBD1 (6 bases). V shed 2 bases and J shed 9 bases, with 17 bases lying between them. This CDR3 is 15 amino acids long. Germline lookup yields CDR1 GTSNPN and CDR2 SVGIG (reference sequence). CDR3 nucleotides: TGTGCCTGGAGTTCAGGCAGGGGAGGAGGTTCACCCCTCCACTTT. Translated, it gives CAWSSGRGGGSPLHF.

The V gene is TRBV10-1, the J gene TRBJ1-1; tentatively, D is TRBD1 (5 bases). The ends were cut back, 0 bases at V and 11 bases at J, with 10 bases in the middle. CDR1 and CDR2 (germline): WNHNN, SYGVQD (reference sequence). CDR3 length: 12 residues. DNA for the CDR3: TGCGCCAGCAGTGAGTCGGACCGGGGCGCTTTCTTT. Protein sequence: CASSESDRGAFF.